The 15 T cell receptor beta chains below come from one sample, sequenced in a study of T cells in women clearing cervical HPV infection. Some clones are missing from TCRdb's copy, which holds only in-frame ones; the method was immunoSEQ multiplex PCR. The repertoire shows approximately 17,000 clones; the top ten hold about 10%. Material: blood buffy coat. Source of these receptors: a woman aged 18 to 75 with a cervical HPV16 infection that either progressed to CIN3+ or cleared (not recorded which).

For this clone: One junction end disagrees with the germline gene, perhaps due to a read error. CDR3 amino acids: CARSVKQGPGNTIYF. The sequenced CDR3 bases are TGTGCCCGGAGTGTAAAACAGGGCCCTGGAAACACC. The chain is built from TRBV30 and TRBJ1-3; the D gene is possibly TRBD1 (6 bases). From the germline J gene comes the end of the CDR3, since the read stops 3 residues before it. The CDR3 is made up of 15 amino acids. Germline CDR1 and CDR2: GTSNPN and SVGIG (reference sequence).

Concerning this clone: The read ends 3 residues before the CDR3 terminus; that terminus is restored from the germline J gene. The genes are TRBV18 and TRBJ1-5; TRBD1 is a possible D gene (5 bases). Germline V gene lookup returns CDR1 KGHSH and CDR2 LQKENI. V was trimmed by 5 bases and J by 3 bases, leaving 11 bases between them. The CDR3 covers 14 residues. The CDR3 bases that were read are TGTGCCAGCTCATCCACAGGCCCCAATCAGCCC. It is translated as CASSSTGPNQP. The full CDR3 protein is CASSSTGPNQPQHF.

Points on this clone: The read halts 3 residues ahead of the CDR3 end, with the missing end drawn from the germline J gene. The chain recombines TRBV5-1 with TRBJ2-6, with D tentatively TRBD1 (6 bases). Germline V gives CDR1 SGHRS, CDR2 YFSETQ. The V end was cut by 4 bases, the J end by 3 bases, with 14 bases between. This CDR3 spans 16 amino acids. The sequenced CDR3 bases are TGCGCCAGCAGCACCCCCAGGGGAAATGGGGCCAACGTC. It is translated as CASSTPRGNGANV. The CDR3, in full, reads CASSTPRGNGANVLTF.

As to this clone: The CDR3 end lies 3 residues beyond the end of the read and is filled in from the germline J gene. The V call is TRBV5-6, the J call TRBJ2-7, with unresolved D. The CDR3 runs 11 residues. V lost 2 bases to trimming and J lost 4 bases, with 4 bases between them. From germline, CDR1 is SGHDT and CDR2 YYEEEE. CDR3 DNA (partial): TGTGCCAGCAGCTTCCGGTACGAG. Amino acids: CASSFRYE. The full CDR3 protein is CASSFRYEQYF. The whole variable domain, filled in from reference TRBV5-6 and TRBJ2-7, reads DAGVTQSPTHLIKTRGQQVTLRCSPKSGHDTVSWYQQALGQGPQFIFQYYEEEERQRGNFPDRFSGHQFPNYSSELNVNALLLGDSALYLCASSFRYEQYFGPGTRLTVT.

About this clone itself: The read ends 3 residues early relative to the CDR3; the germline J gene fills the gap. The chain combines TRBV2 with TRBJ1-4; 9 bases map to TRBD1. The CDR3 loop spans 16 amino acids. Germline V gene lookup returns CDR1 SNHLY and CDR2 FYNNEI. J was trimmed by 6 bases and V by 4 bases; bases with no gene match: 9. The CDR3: CASSGGTGFKDEKLFF. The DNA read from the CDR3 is TGTGCCAGCAGTGGGGGGACAGGGTTTAAAGATGAAAAA.

The sequenced CDR3 bases are TGTGCCAGTAGGTCCTCGGACAGCACCAACACTGAA. This translates into CASRSSDSTNTE. The CDR3, in full, reads CASRSSDSTNTEAFF. The chain is built from TRBV19 and TRBJ1-1; D might be TRBD1 (6 bases). From the germline J gene comes the end of the CDR3, since the read stops 3 residues before it. CDR1 and CDR2 (germline): LNHDA, SQIVND (reference sequence). V lost 6 bases, J lost 2 bases, and 16 bases lay in between. The CDR3 runs to 15 residues. Complete variable domain (other parts from reference TRBV19 and TRBJ1-1): DGGITQSPKYLFRKEGQNVTLSCEQNLNHDAMYWYRQDPGQGLRLIYYSQIVNDFQKGDIAEGYSVSREKKESFPLTVTSAQKNPTAFYLCASRSSDSTNTEAFFGQGTRLTVV.

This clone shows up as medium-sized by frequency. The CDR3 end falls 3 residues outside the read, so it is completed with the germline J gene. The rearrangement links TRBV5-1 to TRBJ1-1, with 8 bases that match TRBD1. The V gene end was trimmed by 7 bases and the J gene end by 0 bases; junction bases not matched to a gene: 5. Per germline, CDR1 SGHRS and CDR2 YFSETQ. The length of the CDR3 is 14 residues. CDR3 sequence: CASQGAVMNTEAFF. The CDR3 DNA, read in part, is TGCGCCAGCCAGGGGGCTGTGATGAACACTGAA.

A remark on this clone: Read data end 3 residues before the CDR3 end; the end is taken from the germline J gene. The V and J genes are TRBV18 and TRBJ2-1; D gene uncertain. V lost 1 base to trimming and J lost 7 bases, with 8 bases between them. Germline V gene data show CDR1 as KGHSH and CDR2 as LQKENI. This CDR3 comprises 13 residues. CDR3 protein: CASSPLSGNEQFF. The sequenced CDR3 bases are TGTGCCAGCTCACCACTCTCCGGGAATGAG.

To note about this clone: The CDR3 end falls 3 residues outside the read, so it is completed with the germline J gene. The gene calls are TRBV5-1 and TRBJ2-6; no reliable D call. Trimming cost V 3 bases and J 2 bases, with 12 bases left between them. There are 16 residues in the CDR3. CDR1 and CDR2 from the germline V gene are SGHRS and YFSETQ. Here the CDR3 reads CASSSGDMAGANVLTF. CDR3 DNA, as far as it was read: TGCGCCAGCAGCTCAGGAGACATGGCTGGGGCCAACGTC.

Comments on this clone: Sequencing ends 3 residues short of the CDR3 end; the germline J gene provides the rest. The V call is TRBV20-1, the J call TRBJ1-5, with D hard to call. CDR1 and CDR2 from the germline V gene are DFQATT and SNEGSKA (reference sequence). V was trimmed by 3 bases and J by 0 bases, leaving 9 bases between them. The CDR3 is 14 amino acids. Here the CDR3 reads CSASPVNSNQPQHF. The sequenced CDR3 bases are TGCAGTGCTAGTCCCGTTAATAGCAATCAGCCC.

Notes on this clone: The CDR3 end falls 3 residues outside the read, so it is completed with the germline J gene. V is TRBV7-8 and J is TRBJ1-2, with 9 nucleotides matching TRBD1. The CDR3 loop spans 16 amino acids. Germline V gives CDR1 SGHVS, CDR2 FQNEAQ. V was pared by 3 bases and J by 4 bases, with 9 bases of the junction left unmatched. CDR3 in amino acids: CASSLGTGLALYGYTF. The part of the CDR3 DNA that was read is TGTGCCAGCAGCTTGGGGACAGGGTTGGCGCTCTATGGC.

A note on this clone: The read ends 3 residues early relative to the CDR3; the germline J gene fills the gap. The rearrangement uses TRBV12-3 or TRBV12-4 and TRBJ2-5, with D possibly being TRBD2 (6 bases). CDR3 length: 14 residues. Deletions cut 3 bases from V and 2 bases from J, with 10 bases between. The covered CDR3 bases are TGTGCCAGCAGTTTTCCTGGGACTCAAGAGACC. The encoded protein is CASSFPGTQET. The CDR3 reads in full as CASSFPGTQETQYF.

The part of the CDR3 DNA that was read is TGCGCCAGCAGCTTGGCCGGGACAGGGGGCGGC. Translating gives CASSLAGTGGG. The CDR3, in full, reads CASSLAGTGGGYTF. The V call is TRBV5-1, the J call TRBJ1-2; 12 nucleotides align to TRBD1. The sequenced fragment ends 3 residues before the CDR3 boundary, so the rest is inferred from the germline J gene. The CDR3 is 14 residues long. From germline, CDR1 is SGHRS and CDR2 YFSETQ.

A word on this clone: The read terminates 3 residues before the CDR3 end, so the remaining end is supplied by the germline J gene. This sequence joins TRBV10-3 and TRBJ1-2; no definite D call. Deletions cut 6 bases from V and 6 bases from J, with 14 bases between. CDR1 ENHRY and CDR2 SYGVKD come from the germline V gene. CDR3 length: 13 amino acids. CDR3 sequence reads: CAIRFLAGHGYTF. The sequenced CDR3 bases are TGTGCCATCAGATTTCTAGCGGGCCATGGC.

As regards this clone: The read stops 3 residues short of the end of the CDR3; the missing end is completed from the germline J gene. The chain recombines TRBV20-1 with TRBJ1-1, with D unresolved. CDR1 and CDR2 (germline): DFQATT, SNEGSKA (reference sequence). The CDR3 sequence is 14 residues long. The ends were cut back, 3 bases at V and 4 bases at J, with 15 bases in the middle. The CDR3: CSARLPGGGTEAFF. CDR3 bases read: TGCAGTGCTAGGTTGCCAGGAGGTGGCACTGAA.